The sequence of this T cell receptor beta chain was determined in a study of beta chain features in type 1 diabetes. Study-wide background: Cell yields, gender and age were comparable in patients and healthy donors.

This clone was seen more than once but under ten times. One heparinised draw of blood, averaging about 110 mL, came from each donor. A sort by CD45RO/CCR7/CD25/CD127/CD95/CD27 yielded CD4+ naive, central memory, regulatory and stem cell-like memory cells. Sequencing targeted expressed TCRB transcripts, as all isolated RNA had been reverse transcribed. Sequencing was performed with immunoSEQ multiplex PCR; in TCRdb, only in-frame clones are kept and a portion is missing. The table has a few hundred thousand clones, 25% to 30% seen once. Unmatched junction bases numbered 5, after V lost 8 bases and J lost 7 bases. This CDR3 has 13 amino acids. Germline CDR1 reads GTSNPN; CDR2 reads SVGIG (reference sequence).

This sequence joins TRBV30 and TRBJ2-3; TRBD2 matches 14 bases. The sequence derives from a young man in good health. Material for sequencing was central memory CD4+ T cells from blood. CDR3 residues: CARGLAGVNTQYF. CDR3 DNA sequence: TGTGCCCGGGGACTAGCGGGAGTAAATACGCAGTATTTT.